This TCR beta chain comes out of a study of technical replicates of blood from several donors. Only in-frame clones appear in the TCRdb table, and some are missing; sequencing was by immunoSEQ multiplex PCR. Of about 59,000 clones listed, around 95% are singletons. This CDR3 comprises 13 residues. The germline V gene has CDR1 SGHTA and CDR2 FQGTGA. The V and J ends lost 2 bases and 6 bases respectively, with 10 bases between them. The V call is TRBV7-3, the J call TRBJ1-2; a weak D match, TRBD1 (5 bases). The sample was PBMCs. This TCR derives from a human donor in good health. Some clones in this sample may be carry-over from other donors' samples. The CDR3 DNA sequence: TGTGCCAGCAGCTTACAGGGTTTCAATGGCTACACCTTC. Translated: CASSLQGFNGYTF. Looking up the rest from reference TRBV7-3 and TRBJ1-2 gives the full variable domain: GAGVSQTPSNKVTEKGKYVELRCDPISGHTALYWYRQSLGQGPEFLIYFQGTGAADDSGLPNDRFFAVRPEGSVSTLKIQRTERGDSAVYLCASSLQGFNGYTFGSGTRLTVV.